Listed below are T cell receptor beta chains from one sample, sequenced in a study of cytomegalovirus exposure and HLA in healthy donors. The protocol was immunoSEQ multiplex PCR, while the TCRdb copy is restricted to in-frame clones and leaves out a portion. The sample includes 85,000 to 130,000 clones, approximately 79% of them seen just once. The sequenced material came from PBMCs. All receptors derive from a man aged 55 to 70 in good health and CMV-seronegative. Each CDR3 is given with its conserved first and last residue. D genes are given only for firm matches. Some rows have no size entry. The others give once, few or many, or a class for an expanded clone.

clone_size j_call cdr3_length v_call d_call cdr3_nt cdr3_aa
NA TRBJ2-3 15 TRBV27 TRBD2 TGTGCCAGCAGTTTAGGGCGGGGGGGCTCAGATACGCAGTATTTT CASSLGRGGSDTQYF
NA TRBJ2-1 13 TRBV27 TRBD2 TGTGCCTCCGGGACTAGCTTCCCCAATGAGCAGTTCTTC CASGTSFPNEQFF
NA TRBJ2-5 19 TRBV7-7 NA TGTGCCAGCAGCCCCGAGGGGTCTATTCGGGGACTCGCCCAAGAGACCCAGTACTTC CASSPEGSIRGLAQETQYF
NA TRBJ2-3 12 TRBV11-2 NA TGTGCCAGCAGCTCCGGGAAAGATACGCAGTATTTT CASSSGKDTQYF
NA TRBJ1-4 14 TRBV7-9 TRBD1 TGTGCCAGCAGCTTAGGAGGGGGCGATGAAAAACTGTTTTTT CASSLGGGDEKLFF
NA TRBJ2-1 16 TRBV4-2 TRBD2 TGTGCCAGCAGCCTTGGGACTAGCGGGGGGGAAGATGAGCAGTTCTTC CASSLGTSGGEDEQFF
NA TRBJ2-7 16 TRBV7-2 TRBD1 TGTGCCAGCAGCCGCTATAGGACAGGGGGGTTTGCCGAGCAGTACTTC CASSRYRTGGFAEQYF
NA TRBJ1-2 13 TRBV7-9 NA TGTGCCAGCAGCCAGGGGACGCTCTATGGCTACACCTTC CASSQGTLYGYTF
NA TRBJ2-5 12 TRBV29-1 NA TGCAGCGTTCCCCAGGGTCGGGAGACCCAGTACTTC CSVPQGRETQYF
NA TRBJ2-3 15 TRBV5-1 TRBD2 TGCGCCAGCAGCTTGGTCGCGGGAGGCACAGATACGCAGTATTTT CASSLVAGGTDTQYF
NA TRBJ1-2 13 TRBV2 NA TGTGCCAGCAGTGACAGGGTGGGCTATGGCTACACCTTC CASSDRVGYGYTF
NA TRBJ1-1 17 TRBV5-4 TRBD1 TGTGCCAGCAGCGGTGGGACAGGGGGCCTTCTGAACACTGAAGCTTTCTTT CASSGGTGGLLNTEAFF
NA TRBJ2-5 16 TRBV5-1 TRBD1 TGCGCCAGCAGCTTGGTGTCCGCAGGGGGACAAGAGACCCAGTACTTC CASSLVSAGGQETQYF
NA TRBJ1-3 14 TRBV7-7 NA TGTGCCAGCAGTCCAGGGACTGCTGGAAACACCATATATTTT CASSPGTAGNTIYF
NA TRBJ2-5 18 TRBV19 TRBD1 TGTGCCAGTAGTCCCAACCCTCACCTGACAGGGATGTTGGAGACCCAGTACTTC CASSPNPHLTGMLETQYF
few TRBJ2-5 14 TRBV5-1 TRBD1 TGCGCCAGCAGCTCGAAACAGGGGGACGAGACCCAGTACTTC CASSSKQGDETQYF
NA TRBJ2-5 14 TRBV7-2 NA TGTGCCAGCAGCTTAGGGGTGATGGAGGAGACCCAGTACTTC CASSLGVMEETQYF
NA TRBJ1-1 16 TRBV7-2 NA TGTGCCAGCAGCCGGGACTTTTTTACTATGAACACTGAAGCTTTCTTT CASSRDFFTMNTEAFF
NA TRBJ2-3 16 TRBV19 TRBD2 TGTGCCAGTAGTATAGGCGCGGGGGGCCCCACAGATACGCAGTATTTT CASSIGAGGPTDTQYF
NA TRBJ2-1 16 TRBV6-1 TRBD2 TGTGCCAGCAGTGGGCTCCGAGCGGGGCAATACAATGAGCAGTTCTTC CASSGLRAGQYNEQFF
NA TRBJ2-5 13 TRBV29-1 NA TGCAGCGTTGAGCGACTAGTTCGGGAGACCCAGTACTTC CSVERLVRETQYF
NA TRBJ2-3 14 TRBV6-4 TRBD1 TGTGCCAGCAGTAGGGGGCCTCGGGCAGATACGCAGTATTTT CASSRGPRADTQYF
NA TRBJ1-5 17 TRBV7-9 TRBD1 TGTGCCAGCAGTCCGGGACAGCAATATGGGTATAATCAGCCCCAGCATTTT CASSPGQQYGYNQPQHF
NA TRBJ2-6 16 TRBV7-3 NA TGTGCCAGCAGCTTAAGTACGGTTTCTGGGGCCAACGTCCTGACTTTC CASSLSTVSGANVLTF
NA TRBJ2-3 13 TRBV2 NA TGTGCCAGCAGGGACGACAGTCTGGATACGCAGTATTTT CASRDDSLDTQYF
NA TRBJ1-5 14 TRBV7-3 NA TGTGCCAGCAGCTTACGGGGGGGGGAACAGCCCCAGCATTTT CASSLRGGEQPQHF
NA TRBJ2-3 15 TRBV30 TRBD1 TGTGCCTGGAGTGGCGGGACAGGAAGCACAGATACGCAGTATTTT CAWSGGTGSTDTQYF
NA TRBJ2-7 14 TRBV5-1 TRBD1 TGCGCCAGCAGCCGGGGACAGGGGGCTTACGAGCAGTACTTC CASSRGQGAYEQYF
NA TRBJ1-4 15 TRBV7-2 TRBD1 TGTGCCAGCAGCAAAAGGGACAGAATGAATGAAAAACTGTTTTTT CASSKRDRMNEKLFF
NA TRBJ1-2 12 TRBV9 NA TGTGCCAGCAGCGTCCGTAACTATGGCTACACCTTC CASSVRNYGYTF
NA TRBJ2-5 15 TRBV7-2 NA TGTGCCAGCAGCTTATCTGGGGAGTACCAAGAGACCCAGTACTTC CASSLSGEYQETQYF
NA TRBJ1-6 15 TRBV30 NA TGTGCCTGGAGTTTGGACAGCTCCTATAATTCACCCCTCCACTTT CAWSLDSSYNSPLHF
NA TRBJ2-3 15 TRBV9 NA TGTGCCAGCAGCGTAGCTGCTGGGGCGGGAAATACGCAGTATTTT CASSVAAGAGNTQYF
NA TRBJ2-1 15 TRBV5-1 NA TGCGCCAGCAGCTTAGGGAGTGGCTCCTACAATGAGCAGTTCTTC CASSLGSGSYNEQFF
NA TRBJ2-2 18 TRBV5-1 TRBD2 TGCGCCAGCAGCGCCAGACTAGCGGGGGGACGTAACACCGGGGAGCTGTTTTTT CASSARLAGGRNTGELFF
NA TRBJ1-5 15 TRBV28 NA TGTGCCAGCAGTTTAGGTACGGTGAAAAATCAGCCCCAGCATTTT CASSLGTVKNQPQHF
NA TRBJ2-7 15 TRBV6-1 TRBD2 TGTGCCAGCAGTGAGCGGACTAGCGGAAACTACGAGCAGTACTTC CASSERTSGNYEQYF
NA TRBJ1-5 20 TRBV5-1 TRBD1 TGCGCCAGCAGCTTGTACCCCACAGGGGAAGGAGGCTATAGCAATCAGCCCCAGCATTTT CASSLYPTGEGGYSNQPQHF
NA TRBJ1-6 13 TRBV5-4 TRBD1 TGTGCCAGCAGGCGACAGGGGAATTCACCCCTCCACTTT CASRRQGNSPLHF
NA TRBJ1-2 13 TRBV28 NA TGTGCCAGCCGGGTTGGGGGGGCCTATGGCTACACCTTC CASRVGGAYGYTF
NA TRBJ2-1 17 TRBV15 TRBD2 TGTGCCACCAGCAGCGGCCTCGGACTAGCGGGGGTATCTGAGCAGTTCTTC CATSSGLGLAGVSEQFF
NA TRBJ1-2 15 TRBV18 TRBD1 TGTGCCAGCTCACCCCGACAGGGGACAGAGAATGGCTACACCTTC CASSPRQGTENGYTF
NA TRBJ1-2 11 TRBV20-1 TRBD1 TGCAGTGCTTTACAGGGGGATGGCTACACCTTC CSALQGDGYTF
NA TRBJ2-2 15 TRBV5-1 NA TGCGCCAGCAGCTTGGGCTGGGGCAACACCGGGGAGCTGTTTTTT CASSLGWGNTGELFF
NA TRBJ1-5 14 TRBV2 NA TGTGCCACCGCCTCTGTAGGGGGCAATCAGCCCCAGCATTTT CATASVGGNQPQHF
NA TRBJ2-2 15 TRBV6-5 TRBD1 TGTGCCAGCACCCCGGACAGGGGGTACACCGGGGAGCTGTTTTTT CASTPDRGYTGELFF
NA TRBJ2-6 15 TRBV13 NA TGTGCCAGCAGCTCGAGGTCCCCCGGGGCCAACGTCCTGACTTTC CASSSRSPGANVLTF
NA TRBJ2-3 17 TRBV1 NA TGCACCAGCAGCCAAGACTCGTCGACGGCTAGCGCAGATACGCAGTATTTT CTSSQDSSTASADTQYF
NA TRBJ2-5 15 TRBV14 TRBD1 TGTGCCAGCAGCCTAATGACAGGGCGGCAAGAGACCCAGTACTTC CASSLMTGRQETQYF
NA TRBJ1-4 14 TRBV4-2 NA TGTGCCAGCAGCCAGGGGGCTGTGAGTGAAAAACTGTTTTTT CASSQGAVSEKLFF
NA TRBJ2-2 14 TRBV21-1 NA TGTGCCAGCAGCAAAGTTGGGCGGGGTTGGGAGCTGTTTTTT CASSKVGRGWELFF
once TRBJ2-2 13 TRBV7-9 NA TGTGCCAGCAGCCCACCGGGACTGAGGGAGCTGTTTTTT CASSPPGLRELFF
NA TRBJ1-1 13 TRBV29-1 NA TGCAGCGTTGTAAAAGACAGTTCCACTGAAGCTTTCTTT CSVVKDSSTEAFF
NA TRBJ2-2 15 TRBV10-3 NA TGTGCCATCGGGGACTCTAACAGGGGCACCGGGGAGCTGTTTTTT CAIGDSNRGTGELFF